One sample yielded the 23 T cell receptor beta chains listed below, sequenced in a study of tissue T cells after allogeneic stem cell transplantation. TCRdb keeps only in-frame clones here, not all; method: immunoSEQ multiplex PCR. The table shows fewer than 3,500 clones, with 50% occurring only once. Time point here: mouse harvest day 14 after allogeneic transplant. The graft held 10^6 splenic CD5+ T cells and 10^7 T-cell-depleted bone marrow cells. Sequenced material: gut tissue. These receptors all stem from a female BALB/c mouse given C57BL/6 T cells with graft-versus-host disease after an allogeneic hematopoietic cell transplant.

A word on this clone: Genes here carry mouse names. This CDR3 is CASSWTPSGNTLYF. The part of the CDR3 DNA that was read is TGTGCCAGCAGCTGGACACCTTCTGGAAATACGCTCTAT. This chain links TRBV26 with TRBJ1-3; tentatively, D is TRBD1 (5 bases). Read coverage stops 1 residue before the CDR3 terminus; the germline J gene supplies the remainder. Germline CDR1 is KGHPV and CDR2 is FQNQEV (reference sequence). V lost 6 bases, J lost 0 bases, and 9 bases lay in between. The CDR3 runs 14 residues.

Details on this clone: The germline and genes are mouse ones. The read is 1 residue too short to cover the CDR3 end, so that end is filled in from the germline J gene. This chain uses TRBV26 with TRBJ2-4; D is unclear. The CDR3 has 12 residues. Germline lookup yields CDR1 KGHPV and CDR2 FQNQEV (reference sequence). Trimming removed 6 bases from V and 0 bases from J, with 4 bases in between. The DNA read from the CDR3 is TGTGCCAGCAGCAAGAGTCAAAACACCTTGTAC. Protein sequence: CASSKSQNTLY. The complete CDR3 sequence is CASSKSQNTLYF.

A note on this clone: Gene names are mouse gene names. Sequencing ends 1 residue short of the CDR3 end; the germline J gene provides the rest. J is TRBJ2-5 and V is TRBV15; TRBD2 aligns across 9 bases. The germline V gene encodes CDR1 SGHND and CDR2 FRSKSL. Losses at the gene ends were 4 bases for V and 3 bases for J; bases not matched to a gene: 2. This CDR3 has 14 amino acids. The CDR3: CASSSGTGQDTQYF. The sequenced CDR3 bases are TGTGCCAGCAGTTCCGGGACTGGGCAAGACACCCAGTAC.

In regard to this clone: These gene names are mouse names. The CDR3 is cut off 1 residue early in the read; its end comes from the germline J gene. This rearrangement joins TRBV26 to TRBJ1-2; 7 bases fit TRBD1. CDR3 length: 13 residues. The germline gives CDR1 KGHPV, CDR2 FQNQEV (reference sequence). V was pared by 6 bases and J by 2 bases, with 3 bases of the junction left unmatched. CDR3 amino acids: CASRGTANSDYTF. The DNA read from the CDR3 is TGTGCCAGCAGGGGGACAGCTAACTCCGACTACACC. Full variable domain (remainder filled in from reference TRBV26 and TRBJ1-2): NSKVIQTPRYLVKGQGQKAKMRCIPEKGHPVVFWYQQNKNNEFKFLINFQNQEVLQQIDMTEKRFSAECPSNSPCSLEIQSSEAGDSALYLCASRGTANSDYTFGSGTRLLVI.

Comment on this clone: Gene names are the mouse ones. The read terminates 1 residue before the CDR3 end, so the remaining end is supplied by the germline J gene. V gene TRBV26 combines with J gene TRBJ1-5, with D uncertain. V was cut by 2 bases and J by 0 bases, with 5 bases left in between. Germline-derived CDR1 and CDR2 are KGHPV and FQNQEV (reference sequence). The CDR3 consists of 14 residues. The CDR3: CASSLDNNNQAPLF. The covered CDR3 bases are TGTGCCAGCAGTCTGGACAATAACAACCAGGCTCCGCTT.

This clone was counted between two and nine times. The listed genes are named as in mouse. The DNA ends 1 residue before the CDR3 does, and the rest of the CDR3 is filled in from the germline J gene. The chain joins TRBV2 to TRBJ2-4; the D is unclear. This CDR3 region has 15 residues. The germline V gene encodes CDR1 LGHNA and CDR2 YSYQKL. V lost 2 bases, J lost 0 bases, and 9 bases lay in between. CDR3 loop: CASSQTLSSQNTLYF. CDR3 DNA, as far as it was read: TGTGCCAGCAGCCAAACTCTGAGTAGTCAAAACACCTTGTAC.

By share, this clone ranks as large. The listed genes are named as in mouse. The CDR3 is cut off 1 residue early in the read; its end comes from the germline J gene. This same CDR3 is encoded by further DNA sequences in the sample. The V gene is TRBV26, the J gene TRBJ1-2; a possible D gene is TRBD1 (5 bases). This CDR3 spans 14 amino acids. The V end was cut by 4 bases, the J end by 0 bases, with 9 bases between. Germline assignment: CDR1 KGHPV and CDR2 FQNQEV (reference sequence). The covered CDR3 bases are TGTGCCAGCAGTCGCCAGGGTGCAAACTCCGACTACACC. Protein: CASSRQGANSDYT. The whole CDR3 protein is CASSRQGANSDYTF.

A word on this clone: Each gene name is a mouse one. The read ends 1 residue before the CDR3 terminus; that terminus is restored from the germline J gene. The chain joins TRBV20 to TRBJ1-1; 9 positions agree with TRBD1. This CDR3 region has 13 residues. Trimming cost V 5 bases and J 0 bases; bases outside gene matches: 1. Germline CDR1 GFQATS, CDR2 STVNSAI. The sequenced part of the CDR3 DNA is TGTGGTGCTCGGACAGGGGCAAACACAGAAGTCTTC. Its translation: CGARTGANTEVF. The full CDR3 sequence reads CGARTGANTEVFF.

This clone appeared a single time. Gene labels here are mouse ones. The read gets to within 1 residue of the CDR3 end, and the germline J gene fills in the rest. The same CDR3 also results from other DNA sequences found in this sample. V gene TRBV26 combines with J gene TRBJ2-5; D perhaps matches TRBD1 (7 bases). The CDR3 contains 13 residues. V was cut by 4 bases and J by 5 bases, with 10 bases left in between. Germline CDR1 is KGHPV and CDR2 is FQNQEV (reference sequence). The CDR3 bases that were read are TGTGCCAGCAGTCGTCAGGGGGGAGACACCCAGTAC. Protein product: CASSRQGGDTQY. The full CDR3 sequence reads CASSRQGGDTQYF.

As for this clone: Each gene name is a mouse one. Sequencing ends 1 residue short of the CDR3 end; the germline J gene provides the rest. The V gene is TRBV15, the J gene TRBJ1-5; no definite D call. Germline assignment: CDR1 SGHND and CDR2 FRSKSL. V was pared by 3 bases and J by 6 bases, with 9 bases between. The CDR3 extends over 13 amino acids. The DNA read from the CDR3 is TGTGCCAGCAGTTTCACAGAGCGCCAGGCTCCGCTT. Amino acids: CASSFTERQAPL. The full CDR3 is CASSFTERQAPLF. Drawing the rest from reference TRBV15 and TRBJ1-5, the complete variable domain is DAGVTQTPRHEVAEKGQTIILKCEPVSGHNDLFWYRQTKIQGLELLSYFRSKSLMEDGGAFKDRFKAEMLNSSFSTLKIQPTEPKDSAVYLCASSFTERQAPLFGEGTRLSVL.

Turning to this clone: Gene names are the mouse ones. The sequence runs out 1 residue before the end of the CDR3; the remainder is reconstructed from the germline J gene. The same CDR3 also results from other DNA sequences found in this sample. V usage is TRBV1 and J usage is TRBJ1-2; TRBD1 matches 8 bases. V shed 3 bases and J 2 bases; nucleotides not matched to a gene: 2. The CDR3 contains 14 residues. In germline, CDR1 is NSQYPW, CDR2 LRSPGD (reference sequence). CDR3 residues: CTCSARDRNSDYTF. The part of the CDR3 DNA that was read is TGCACCTGCAGTGCCCGGGACAGGAACTCCGACTACACC.

There are a few counts of this clone. Gene names follow the mouse nomenclature. The CDR3 extends 1 residue past the end of the read, so its final part is completed from the germline J gene. This rearrangement joins TRBV26 to TRBJ2-7; TRBD1 agrees at 7 bases. CDR1 and CDR2 (germline): KGHPV, FQNQEV (reference sequence). This CDR3 has 14 residues. V was clipped by 5 bases and J by 4 bases; unmatched bases: 8. CDR3 amino acids: CASSFDRALYEQYF. CDR3 bases read: TGTGCCAGCAGTTTCGACAGGGCCCTATATGAACAGTAC.

Concerning this clone itself: Gene names denote mouse genes. Read sequence stops 1 residue before the CDR3 end, and the germline J gene provides the missing end. The J gene is TRBJ2-5, the V gene TRBV3, with 10 bases lining up with TRBD2. This CDR3 region has 15 residues. The germline CDR1 and CDR2 sequences are SNHLY and FYNGKV (reference sequence). V dropped 3 bases and J dropped 5; count of bases not matched to a gene: 5. CDR3 sequence: CASSFWGGAGDTQYF. The CDR3 DNA, read in part, is TGTGCCAGCAGCTTCTGGGGGGGCGCAGGAGACACCCAGTAC.

In regard to this clone: The genes and germline here are from mouse. The DNA read from the CDR3 is TGTGCCAGCTCTCTCGAGTGGGGGGGCTATGAACAGTAC. Translated: CASSLEWGGYEQY. The whole CDR3 reads CASSLEWGGYEQYF. The chain recombines TRBV12-1 with TRBJ2-7, with 8 bases aligning to TRBD2. The observed sequence ends 1 residue before the CDR3 terminus, with the missing tail filled in from the germline J gene. The germline V gene encodes CDR1 SGHSN and CDR2 HYEKVE. Trimming took 0 bases from V and 3 from J; bases not matched to a gene: 3. This CDR3 spans 14 amino acids.

Comments on this clone: Germline and genes here are mouse. The CDR3 goes on 1 residue after the read ends, and that part is filled in from the germline J gene. The chain combines TRBV26 with TRBJ1-6; maybe TRBD1 (6 bases). TRBJ1-6 is an ORF; its function is uncertain. Between the trimmed V and J ends, which lost 6 bases and 3 bases, there was a span of 9 bases. The CDR3 is made up of 14 amino acids. Germline-derived CDR1 and CDR2 are KGHPV and FQNQEV (reference sequence). The CDR3 spells CASSPGVYNSPLYF. The covered CDR3 bases are TGTGCCAGCAGCCCAGGGGTCTATAATTCGCCCCTCTAC.

Comment on this clone: Genes and germline are mouse. The CDR3 goes on 1 residue after the read ends, and that part is filled in from the germline J gene. The chain carries TRBV26 and TRBJ1-3, with TRBD1 as a possible D gene (5 bases). The CDR3 consists of 14 residues. V lost 3 bases, J lost 1 base, and 7 bases lay in between. The germline V gene encodes CDR1 KGHPV and CDR2 FQNQEV (reference sequence). This CDR3 reads CASSLRESGNTLYF. CDR3 bases read: TGTGCCAGCAGTCTCAGGGAGTCTGGAAATACGCTCTAT.

This clone turned up a few times. Genes and germline come from the mouse. The CDR3 goes on 1 residue after the read ends, and that part is filled in from the germline J gene. The chain has TRBV26 and TRBJ1-1; maybe TRBD1 (5 bases). Germline CDR1 reads KGHPV; CDR2 reads FQNQEV (reference sequence). V was cut by 2 bases and J by 5 bases, with 6 bases left in between. The CDR3 is 12 amino acids. The CDR3: CASSLGGTEVFF. The sequenced CDR3 bases are TGTGCCAGCAGTCTGGGGGGAACAGAAGTCTTC.

By proportion, this clone is medium-sized. Germline and genes: mouse. Read data end 1 residue before the CDR3 end; the end is taken from the germline J gene. The chain recombines TRBV13-1 with TRBJ2-7, with 11 bases aligning to TRBD2. Trimming at V came to 7 bases and at J to 0 bases, leaving 3 bases not matched to a gene. This CDR3 is 14 amino acids long. The germline V gene has CDR1 NSHNY and CDR2 SYGAGN. The CDR3 loop is CASELGGRSYEQYF. The CDR3 DNA, read in part, is TGTGCCAGCGAACTGGGGGGGCGCTCCTATGAACAGTAC.

For this clone: The genes and germline here are from mouse. The read falls 1 residue short of the CDR3 end, and the missing part is taken from the germline J gene. This specimen includes other DNA sequences encoding the same CDR3. The rearrangement links TRBV23 to TRBJ2-5; the D call TRBD1 from the table was never checked on the DNA. The CDR3 runs to 13 residues. The V gene's germline CDR1 is KGHTA and CDR2 FQNQQP. The part of the CDR3 DNA that was read is TGCTCCAGCAGTCGGCAGGGAGGAGACACCCAGTAC. Translated: CSSSRQGGDTQY. The full CDR3 reads CSSSRQGGDTQYF.

This clone is large by share. Gene names refer to mouse genes. Read sequence stops 1 residue before the CDR3 end, and the germline J gene provides the missing end. This chain joins TRBV23 and TRBJ1-5. This CDR3 spans 12 amino acids. Germline V gene sequence: CDR1 KGHTA, CDR2 FQNQQP. CDR3 protein: CSSSWTNQAPLF. Partial CDR3 DNA: TGCTCCAGCAGTTGGACGAACCAGGCTCCGCTT.

About this clone itself: The genes are named according to mouse. The read is 1 residue too short to cover the CDR3 end, so that end is filled in from the germline J gene. The gene calls are TRBV26 and TRBJ2-5; D might be TRBD1 (6 bases). Trimming left V 5 bases short and J 3 bases short, with 6 bases between. The CDR3 covers 12 residues. The V gene's germline CDR1 is KGHPV and CDR2 FQNQEV (reference sequence). CDR3 DNA, as far as it was read: TGTGCCAGCAGTGGGACACAAGACACCCAGTAC. Translated, it gives CASSGTQDTQY. The entire CDR3 protein is CASSGTQDTQYF. The variable domain in full, with the rest retrieved from reference TRBV26 and TRBJ2-5, is NSKVIQTPRYLVKGQGQKAKMRCIPEKGHPVVFWYQQNKNNEFKFLINFQNQEVLQQIDMTEKRFSAECPSNSPCSLEIQSSEAGDSALYLCASSGTQDTQYFGPGTRLLVL.

Remarks on this clone: All gene names here are mouse names. With the read ending 1 residue before the CDR3 end, the germline J gene is used to fill in that end. V is TRBV23 and J is TRBJ2-5; TRBD1 is the table's D call, not checked against the DNA. CDR1 KGHTA and CDR2 FQNQQP come from the germline V gene. The CDR3 is 13 amino acids. The sequenced CDR3 bases are TGCTCCAGCAGTGACACTAACCAAGACACCCAGTAC. This translates into CSSSDTNQDTQY. The full CDR3 protein is CSSSDTNQDTQYF.

Of note for this clone: Any gene name here is a mouse gene name. The observed sequence ends 1 residue before the CDR3 terminus, with the missing tail filled in from the germline J gene. Distinct nucleotide sequences in the sample also encode this CDR3. The chain links TRBV29 to TRBJ1-2; D is uncertain. V lost 5 bases and J lost 2, with 12 bases in between. Germline-derived CDR1 and CDR2 are MSHET and SYDVDS. This CDR3 has 14 amino acids. CDR3 bases read: TGTGCTAGCAGTCTGTGCGGGCGGAACTCCGACTACACC. This sequence encodes CASSLCGRNSDYT. The CDR3 in its entirety is CASSLCGRNSDYTF.